This T cell receptor beta chain was sequenced for a study of blood T cell repertoires in COVID-19 (dated by TCRdb to 2018 to 2021). Broadly, across the study: Collaborator samples came from the United States, Italy and Spain and covered acute and convalescent phases of COVID-19. The samples were drawn from two sources: the first 160 participants of the ongoing ImmuneRACE study, and 1,254 subjects contributed by 6 global collaborators. The prospective study material was composed of cDNA or gDNA derived from T cells, B-cell-depleted T cells, or PBMCs. Deeply sampled blood TCRbeta repertoires from subjects exposed to, actively infected with, or recovered from COVID-19 were included in the dataset. Where available, HLA class I and class II types were taken from metadata supplied by the sample provider and were not determined by assay-based typing. Sample metadata almost always included a de-identified subject ID, COVID-19 status, age in years and sex. The repertoires were made available in a free public database intended to serve as a resource for research on the immune response to SARS-CoV-2. Summary of the overall study and its limitations: The amount of clinical and demographic metadata varied by source and participant and was provided uncurated.

Each collaborating institution followed its own protocols to collect whole blood in K2EDTA tubes. For TCRbeta analysis, collaborator samples were shipped as frozen whole blood, as isolated PBMCs, or as DNA extracted from either sample type. The immunoSEQ Assay, a bias-controlled multiplex PCR, was used to amplify TCRbeta CDR3 regions from genomic DNA. In the source study's methods: The number of nucleated cells in each sample was estimated by amplification of reference gene primers within the assay. Sequence reads were collapsed and filtered to measure the absolute abundance of every unique TCRbeta CDR3 rearrangement. Productive Simpson clonality was computed per sample as the square root of Simpson's diversity index over productive rearrangements. Held by TCRdb, this immuneACCESS table contains in-frame sequences only and omits some clones. Under half of the omission traces to an unresolved V gene where checked; the cause of the rest is unknown. V, J and clone size are those of that table, while D and trimming were read from the DNA. Counted in this sample were around 110,000 clones; over 80% of them appeared once. The top ten clones comprise roughly 1.2% of the sample.

About this clone itself: Its binding antigen is unknown. The input lacks base qualities; no much larger clone sits a single base away.

This TCR came from a woman between 25 and 40 years old with acute or convalescent COVID-19. Sequences were obtained from peripheral blood.

The DNA sequence is TGTGCCACCGGGAGGGGGGCCTACGAGCAGTACTTC. Its protein is CATGRGAYEQYF. The rearrangement joined TRBV6-5 to TRBJ2-7, with 8 bases in between that match TRBD2. Relative to germline, V is missing 10 bases and J is missing 2 bases, with 4 bases of the junction outside any gene match. CDR1 and CDR2 were assigned from the germline V gene as MNHEY and SVGAGI. The CDR3 runs 12 amino acids, cysteine and phenylalanine included. This entry keeps only the CDR3 DNA: 36 bases, framed from base 1.